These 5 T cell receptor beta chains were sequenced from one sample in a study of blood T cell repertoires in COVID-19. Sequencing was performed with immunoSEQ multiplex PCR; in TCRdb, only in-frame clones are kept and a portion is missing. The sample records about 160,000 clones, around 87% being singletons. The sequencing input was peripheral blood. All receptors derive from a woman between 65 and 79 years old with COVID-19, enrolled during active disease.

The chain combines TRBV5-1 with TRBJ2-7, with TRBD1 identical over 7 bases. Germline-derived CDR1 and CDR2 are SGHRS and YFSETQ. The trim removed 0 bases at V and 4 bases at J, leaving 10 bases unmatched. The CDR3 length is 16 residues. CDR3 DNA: TGCGCCAGCAGCTTGGGGGGCCGCAGGGGGTCGTACGAGCAGTACTTC. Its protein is CASSLGGRRGSYEQYF.

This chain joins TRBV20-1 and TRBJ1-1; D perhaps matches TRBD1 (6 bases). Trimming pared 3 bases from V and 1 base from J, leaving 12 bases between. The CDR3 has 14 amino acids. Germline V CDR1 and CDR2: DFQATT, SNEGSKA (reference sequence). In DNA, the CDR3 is TGCAGTGCTAGTAGACAGGAGACGAACACTGAAGCTTTCTTT. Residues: CSASRQETNTEAFF.

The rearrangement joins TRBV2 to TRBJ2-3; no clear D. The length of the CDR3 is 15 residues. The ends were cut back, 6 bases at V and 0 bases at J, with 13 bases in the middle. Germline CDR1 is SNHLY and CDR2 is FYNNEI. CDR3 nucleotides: TGTGCCAGCAGGAGAGTTCTTTCTAGCACAGATACGCAGTATTTT. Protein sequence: CASRRVLSSTDTQYF.

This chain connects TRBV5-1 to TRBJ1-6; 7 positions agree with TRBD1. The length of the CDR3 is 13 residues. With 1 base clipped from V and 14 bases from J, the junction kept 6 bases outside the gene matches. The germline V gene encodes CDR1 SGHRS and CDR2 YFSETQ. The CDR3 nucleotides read TGCGCCAGCAGCTTGCTGACCGGACAGGCCCTCCACTTT. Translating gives CASSLLTGQALHF.

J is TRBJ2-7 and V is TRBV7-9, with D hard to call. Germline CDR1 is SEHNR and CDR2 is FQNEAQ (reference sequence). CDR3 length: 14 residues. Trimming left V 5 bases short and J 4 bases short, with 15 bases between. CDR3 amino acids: CASSPPILRYEQYF. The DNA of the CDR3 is TGTGCCAGCAGCCCCCCCATATTGAGGTACGAGCAGTACTTC. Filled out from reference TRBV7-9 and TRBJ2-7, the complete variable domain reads DTGVSQNPRHKITKRGQNVTFRCDPISEHNRLYWYRQTLGQGPEFLTYFQNEAQLEKSRLLSDRFSAERPKGSFSTLEIQRTEQGDSAMYLCASSPPILRYEQYFGPGTRLTVT.